The sequence of this T cell receptor (beta chain) was determined in a study of T-cell memory formation after mild COVID-19. For the study at large: Most TCR clusters belonged to a single donor.

The authors produced TCR alpha and TCR beta cDNA libraries with sample barcodes and UMIs by 5'RACE using constant-segment primers. One entry per CDR3 protein, called by TCRdb with MiXCR from the 5' RACE reads. The table lists about 340,000 distinct CDR3 sequences, 13% of them singletons. The V gene lost 0 bases and the J gene lost 6 bases, with 16 bases spanning the gap. This CDR3 contains 16 residues. Germline V CDR1 and CDR2: MNHEY, SVGAGI. Only a few counts were recorded for this clonotype. V and J are TRBV6-5 and TRBJ2-3; D gene ambiguous. This TCR derives from a man aged 18 to 29 who had mild COVID-19 (a few samples of this study predate the infection). Cell type and time point are not known. Sequencing was done on a sample of PBMCs or a T cell subset sorted from them (not recorded which). CDR3 nucleotides: TGTGCCAGCAGTTACTCGGCTTATCTCGGGCCGGATACGCAGTATTTT. This encodes CASSYSAYLGPDTQYF.